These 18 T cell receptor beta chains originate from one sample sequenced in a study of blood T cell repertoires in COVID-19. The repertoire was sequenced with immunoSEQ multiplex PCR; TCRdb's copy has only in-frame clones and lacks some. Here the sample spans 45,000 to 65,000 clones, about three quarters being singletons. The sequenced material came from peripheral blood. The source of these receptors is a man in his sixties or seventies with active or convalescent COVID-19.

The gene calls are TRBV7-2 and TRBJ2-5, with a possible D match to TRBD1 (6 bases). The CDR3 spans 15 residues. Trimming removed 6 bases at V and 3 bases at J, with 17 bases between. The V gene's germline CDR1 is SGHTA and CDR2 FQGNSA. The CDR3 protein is CASSLSRTEKETQYF. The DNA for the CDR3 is TGTGCCAGCAGTCTTTCTAGGACAGAAAAAGAGACCCAGTACTTC. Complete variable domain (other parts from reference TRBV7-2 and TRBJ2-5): GAGVSQSPSNKVTEKGKDVELRCDPISGHTALYWYRQSLGQGLEFLIYFQGNSAPDKSGLPSDRFSAERTGGSVSTLTIQRTQQEDSAVYLCASSLSRTEKETQYFGPGTRLLVL.

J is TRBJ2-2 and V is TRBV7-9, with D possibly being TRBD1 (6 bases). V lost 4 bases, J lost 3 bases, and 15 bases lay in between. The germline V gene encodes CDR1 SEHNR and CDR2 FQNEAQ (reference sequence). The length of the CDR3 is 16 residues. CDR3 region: CASSSATGSYTGELFF. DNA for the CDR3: TGTGCCAGCAGCTCTGCGACAGGATCCTACACCGGGGAGCTGTTTTTT.

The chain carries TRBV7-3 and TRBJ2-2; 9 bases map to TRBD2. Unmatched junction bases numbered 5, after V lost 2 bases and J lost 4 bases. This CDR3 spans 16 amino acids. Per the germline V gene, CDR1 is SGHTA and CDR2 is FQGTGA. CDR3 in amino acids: CASSLVSGSGTGELFF. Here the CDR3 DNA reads TGTGCCAGCAGCTTAGTTAGCGGGAGTGGCACCGGGGAGCTGTTTTTT.

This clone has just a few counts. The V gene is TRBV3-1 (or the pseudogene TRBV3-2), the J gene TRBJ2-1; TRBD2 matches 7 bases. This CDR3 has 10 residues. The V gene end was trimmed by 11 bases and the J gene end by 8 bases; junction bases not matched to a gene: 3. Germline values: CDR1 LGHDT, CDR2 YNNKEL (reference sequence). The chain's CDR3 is CAAGVHEQFF. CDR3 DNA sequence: TGTGCCGCGGGGGTTCATGAGCAGTTCTTC.

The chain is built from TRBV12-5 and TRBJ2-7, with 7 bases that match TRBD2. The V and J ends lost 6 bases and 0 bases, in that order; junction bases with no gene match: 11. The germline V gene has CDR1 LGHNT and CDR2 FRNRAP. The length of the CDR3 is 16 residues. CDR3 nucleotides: TGTGCTAGTGGCGTCGGGGCTAGCGGCACCTCCTACGAGCAGTACTTC. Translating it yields CASGVGASGTSYEQYF.

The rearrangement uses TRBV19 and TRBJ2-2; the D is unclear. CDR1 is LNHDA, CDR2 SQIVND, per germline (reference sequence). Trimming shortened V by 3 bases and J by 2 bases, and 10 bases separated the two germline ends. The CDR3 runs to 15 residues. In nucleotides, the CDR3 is TGTGCCAGTAGTATGGCGGCCGCTAACACCGGGGAGCTGTTTTTT. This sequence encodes CASSMAAANTGELFF. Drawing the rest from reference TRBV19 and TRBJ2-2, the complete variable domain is DGGITQSPKYLFRKEGQNVTLSCEQNLNHDAMYWYRQDPGQGLRLIYYSQIVNDFQKGDIAEGYSVSREKKESFPLTVTSAQKNPTAFYLCASSMAAANTGELFFGEGSRLTVL.

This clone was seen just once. CDR3 in DNA: TGTGCCAGCAGCGTAGCGGAGAGCTCCTACAATGAGCAGTTCTTC. It specifies CASSVAESSYNEQFF. This chain links TRBV6-1 with TRBJ2-1; TRBD2 might be the D (6 bases). V was clipped by 6 bases and J by 0 bases, with 12 bases between them. Germline loops: CDR1 MNHNS, CDR2 SASEGT. The CDR3 length is 15 residues.

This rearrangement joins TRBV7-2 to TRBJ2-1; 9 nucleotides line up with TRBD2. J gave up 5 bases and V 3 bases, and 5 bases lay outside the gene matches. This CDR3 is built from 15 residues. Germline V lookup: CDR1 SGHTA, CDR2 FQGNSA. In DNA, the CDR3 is TGTGCCAGCAGCTTGACTAGCGGATATAACAATGAGCAGTTCTTC. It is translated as CASSLTSGYNNEQFF.

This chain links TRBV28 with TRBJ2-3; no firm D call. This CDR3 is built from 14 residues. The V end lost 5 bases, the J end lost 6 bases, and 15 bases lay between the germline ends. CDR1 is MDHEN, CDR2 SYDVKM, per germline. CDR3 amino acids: CASSLGLRRDTQYF. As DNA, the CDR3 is TGTGCCAGCAGTCTAGGTCTTAGAAGGGATACGCAGTATTTT.

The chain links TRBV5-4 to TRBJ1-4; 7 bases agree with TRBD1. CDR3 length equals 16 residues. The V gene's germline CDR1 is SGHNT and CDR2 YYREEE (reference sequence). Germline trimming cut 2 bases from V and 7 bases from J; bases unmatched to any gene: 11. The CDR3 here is CASSLEDRVSGEKLFF. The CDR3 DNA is TGTGCCAGCAGCTTAGAAGACAGGGTAAGCGGTGAAAAACTGTTTTTT.

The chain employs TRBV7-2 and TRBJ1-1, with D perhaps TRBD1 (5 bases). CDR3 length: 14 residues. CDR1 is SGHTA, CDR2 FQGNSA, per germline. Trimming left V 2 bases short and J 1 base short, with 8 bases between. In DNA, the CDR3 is TGTGCCAGCAGCTTATTGGGGCAGAACACTGAAGCTTTCTTT. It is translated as CASSLLGQNTEAFF.

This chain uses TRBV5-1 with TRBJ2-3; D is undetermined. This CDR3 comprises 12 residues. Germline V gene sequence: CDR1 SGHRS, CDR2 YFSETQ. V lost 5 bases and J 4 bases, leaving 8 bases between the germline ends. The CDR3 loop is CASRREADTQYF. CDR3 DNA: TGCGCCAGCAGGAGAGAGGCAGATACGCAGTATTTT.

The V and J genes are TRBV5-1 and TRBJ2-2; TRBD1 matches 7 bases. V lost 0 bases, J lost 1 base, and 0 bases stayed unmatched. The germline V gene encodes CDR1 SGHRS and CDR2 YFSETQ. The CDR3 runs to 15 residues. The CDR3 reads CASSLGQGNTGELFF. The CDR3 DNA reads TGCGCCAGCAGCTTGGGACAGGGGAACACCGGGGAGCTGTTTTTT.

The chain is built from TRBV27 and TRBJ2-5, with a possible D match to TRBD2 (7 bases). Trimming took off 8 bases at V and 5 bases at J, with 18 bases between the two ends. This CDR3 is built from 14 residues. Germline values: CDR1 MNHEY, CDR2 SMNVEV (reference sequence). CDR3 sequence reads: CASSRDYREETQYF. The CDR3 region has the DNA TGTGCCAGCTCTAGGGACTACAGGGAGGAGACCCAGTACTTC.

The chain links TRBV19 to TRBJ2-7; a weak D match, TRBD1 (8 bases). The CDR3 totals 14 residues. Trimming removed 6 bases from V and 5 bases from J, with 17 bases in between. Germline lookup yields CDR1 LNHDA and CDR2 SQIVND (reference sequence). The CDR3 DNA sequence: TGTGCCAGTAGGCCTGGTACAGGGGGGGACGAGCAGTACTTC. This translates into CASRPGTGGDEQYF.

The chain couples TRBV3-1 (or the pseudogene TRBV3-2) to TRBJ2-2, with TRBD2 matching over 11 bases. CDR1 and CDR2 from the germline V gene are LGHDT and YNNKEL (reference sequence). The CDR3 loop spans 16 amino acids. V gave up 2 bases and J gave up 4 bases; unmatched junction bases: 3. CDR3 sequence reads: CASSQPGTSGTGELFF. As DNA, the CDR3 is TGTGCCAGCAGCCAACCCGGGACTAGCGGCACCGGGGAGCTGTTTTTT.

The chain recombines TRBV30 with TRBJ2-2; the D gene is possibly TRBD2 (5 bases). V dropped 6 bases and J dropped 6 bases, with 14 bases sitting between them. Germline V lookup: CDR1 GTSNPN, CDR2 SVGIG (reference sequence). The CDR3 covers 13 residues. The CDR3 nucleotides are TGTGCCTGTCGCCTAGCTGGGGCCGGGGAGCTGTTTTTT. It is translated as CACRLAGAGELFF.

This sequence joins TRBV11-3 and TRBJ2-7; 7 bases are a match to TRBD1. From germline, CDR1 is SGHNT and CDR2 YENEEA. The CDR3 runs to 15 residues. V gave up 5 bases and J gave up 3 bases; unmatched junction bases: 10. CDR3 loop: CASSPRQGGDYEQYF. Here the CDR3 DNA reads TGTGCCAGCAGCCCGCGACAGGGCGGAGACTACGAGCAGTACTTC.